The T cell receptor beta chain described here comes from a study of cytomegalovirus exposure and HLA in healthy donors. The PCR made use of 60 Vbeta and 13 Jbeta primers. The table came from immunoSEQ multiplex PCR; TCRdb's copy has only in-frame clones and leaves some out. The sample yields about 170,000 clones, around 80% seen once. A remark on this clone: Its matching antigen is unknown.

Points from the study as a whole: Productive rates of about 87% or about 30% were seen for most TCR beta V segments in an earlier analysis. Reports described diagnosis of cytomegalovirus status by the classifier as highly specific and sensitive.

Sequenced material: PBMCs. The clonotype originates from a male donor in good health and CMV-seronegative.

The CDR3 DNA reads TGCGCCAGCAGCTTGGCTGGGGGGGGCATGGGTGAAGCTTTCTTT. This translates into CASSLAGGGMGEAFF. This chain links TRBV5-1 with TRBJ1-1; possibly TRBD1 for D (6 bases). CDR1 is SGHRS, CDR2 YFSETQ, per germline. The CDR3 sequence is 15 residues long. Deletions cut 0 bases from V and 7 bases from J, with 16 bases between.